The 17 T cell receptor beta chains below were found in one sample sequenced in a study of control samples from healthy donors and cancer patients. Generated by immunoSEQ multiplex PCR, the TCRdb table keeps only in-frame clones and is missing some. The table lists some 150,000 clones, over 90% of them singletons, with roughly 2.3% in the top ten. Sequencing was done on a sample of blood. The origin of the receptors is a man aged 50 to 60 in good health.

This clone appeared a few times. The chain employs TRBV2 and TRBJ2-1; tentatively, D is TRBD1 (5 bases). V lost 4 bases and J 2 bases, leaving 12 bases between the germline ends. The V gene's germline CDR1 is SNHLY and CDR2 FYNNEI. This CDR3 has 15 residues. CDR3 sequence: CASSVRGLTYNEQFF. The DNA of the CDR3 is TGTGCCAGCAGTGTAAGGGGCTTAACCTACAATGAGCAGTTCTTC.

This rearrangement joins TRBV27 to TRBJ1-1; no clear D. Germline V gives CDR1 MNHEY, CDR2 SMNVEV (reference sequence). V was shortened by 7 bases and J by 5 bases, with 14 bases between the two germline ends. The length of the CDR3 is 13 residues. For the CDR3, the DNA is TGTGCCAGCAACCTACGCCGTGGTACTGAAGCTTTCTTT. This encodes CASNLRRGTEAFF.

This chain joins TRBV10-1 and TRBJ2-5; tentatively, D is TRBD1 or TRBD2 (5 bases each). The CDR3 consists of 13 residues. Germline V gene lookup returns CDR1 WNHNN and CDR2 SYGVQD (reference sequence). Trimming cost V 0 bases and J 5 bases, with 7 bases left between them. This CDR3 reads CASSESGTETQYF. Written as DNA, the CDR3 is TGCGCCAGCAGTGAGTCCGGGACGGAGACCCAGTACTTC.

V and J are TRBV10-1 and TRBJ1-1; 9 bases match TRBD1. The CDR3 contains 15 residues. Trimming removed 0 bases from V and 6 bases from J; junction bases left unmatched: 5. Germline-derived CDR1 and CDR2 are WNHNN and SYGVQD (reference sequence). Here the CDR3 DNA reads TGCGCCAGCAGTGAGTCGCCGGGACAGGGCTCTGAAGCTTTCTTT. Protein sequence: CASSESPGQGSEAFF.

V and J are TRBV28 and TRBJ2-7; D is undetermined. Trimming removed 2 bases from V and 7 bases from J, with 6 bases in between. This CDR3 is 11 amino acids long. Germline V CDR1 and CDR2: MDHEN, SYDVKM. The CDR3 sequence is CASSLRREQYF. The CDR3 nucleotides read TGTGCCAGCAGTTTACGTAGGGAGCAGTACTTC.

CDR3 sequence reads: CASSLGGTGFYGYTF. Here the CDR3 DNA reads TGTGCCAGCAGCTTGGGGGGTACAGGGTTCTATGGCTACACCTTC. This chain joins TRBV5-4 and TRBJ1-2, with D maybe TRBD1 (6 bases). From germline, CDR1 is SGHNT and CDR2 YYREEE (reference sequence). Deletions cut 0 bases from V and 4 bases from J, with 13 bases between. The CDR3 runs 15 residues.

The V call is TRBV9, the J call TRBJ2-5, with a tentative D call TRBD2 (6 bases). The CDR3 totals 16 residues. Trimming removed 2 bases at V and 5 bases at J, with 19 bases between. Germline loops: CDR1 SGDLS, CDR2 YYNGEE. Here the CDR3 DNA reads TGTGCCAGCAGCGTTCGGACAACTGGGGGGTTCGAGACCCAGTACTTC. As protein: CASSVRTTGGFETQYF.

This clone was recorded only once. Written as DNA, the CDR3 is TGTGCCAGTAGTAACCTTGGGGCTGTCGGCACTGAAGCTTTCTTT. As protein: CASSNLGAVGTEAFF. The chain combines TRBV19 with TRBJ1-1, with D perhaps matching TRBD1 (5 bases). The V end was cut by 4 bases, the J end by 4 bases, with 16 bases between. The CDR3 has 15 amino acids. Germline V gene data show CDR1 as LNHDA and CDR2 as SQIVND (reference sequence).

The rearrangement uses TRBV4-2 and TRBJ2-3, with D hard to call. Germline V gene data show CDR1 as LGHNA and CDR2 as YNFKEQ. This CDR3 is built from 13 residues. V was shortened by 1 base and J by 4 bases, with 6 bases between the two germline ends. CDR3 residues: CASSQGIADTQYF. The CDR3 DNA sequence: TGTGCCAGCAGCCAAGGTATCGCAGATACGCAGTATTTT.

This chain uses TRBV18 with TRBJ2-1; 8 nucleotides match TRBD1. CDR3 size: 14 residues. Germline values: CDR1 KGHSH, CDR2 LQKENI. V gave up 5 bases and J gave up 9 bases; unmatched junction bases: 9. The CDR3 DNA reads TGTGCCAGCTCAGGACAGGGTAGCCGCGGTGAGCAGTTCTTC. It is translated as CASSGQGSRGEQFF. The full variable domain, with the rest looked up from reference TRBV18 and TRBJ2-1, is NAGVMQNPRHLVRRRGQEARLRCSPMKGHSHVYWYRQLPEEGLKFMVYLQKENIIDESGMPKERFSAEFPKEGPSILRIQQVVRGDSAAYFCASSGQGSRGEQFFGPGTRLTVL.

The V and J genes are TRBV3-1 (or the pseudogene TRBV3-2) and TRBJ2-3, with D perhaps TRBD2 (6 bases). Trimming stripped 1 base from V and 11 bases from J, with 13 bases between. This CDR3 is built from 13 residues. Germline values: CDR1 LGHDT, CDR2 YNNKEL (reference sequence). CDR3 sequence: CASSQGLDPKQYF. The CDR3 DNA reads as TGTGCCAGCAGCCAAGGACTAGACCCAAAGCAGTATTTT.

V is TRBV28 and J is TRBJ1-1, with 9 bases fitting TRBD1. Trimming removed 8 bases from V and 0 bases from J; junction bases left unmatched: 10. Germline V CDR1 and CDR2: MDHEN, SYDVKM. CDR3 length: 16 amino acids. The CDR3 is CASHTLDRGLNTEAFF. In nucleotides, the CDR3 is TGTGCCAGCCACACCCTGGACAGGGGATTGAACACTGAAGCTTTCTTT.

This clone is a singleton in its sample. The CDR3 region has the DNA TGTGCCAGCAGCGACCGGGGGGTCCAGGGGCAGTATTTT. Translated: CASSDRGVQGQYF. The chain joins TRBV6-6 to TRBJ2-3; TRBD2 matches at 7 bases. J was trimmed by 11 bases and V by 6 bases; bases with no gene match: 11. CDR1 and CDR2 from the germline V gene are MNHNY and SVGAGI (reference sequence). The CDR3 has 13 residues.

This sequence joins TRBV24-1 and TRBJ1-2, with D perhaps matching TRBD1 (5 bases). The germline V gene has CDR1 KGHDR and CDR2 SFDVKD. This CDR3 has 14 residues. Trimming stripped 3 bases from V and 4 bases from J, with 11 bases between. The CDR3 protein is CATSDPGGGYGYTF. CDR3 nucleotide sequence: TGTGCCACCAGTGATCCTGGGGGAGGCTATGGCTACACCTTC.

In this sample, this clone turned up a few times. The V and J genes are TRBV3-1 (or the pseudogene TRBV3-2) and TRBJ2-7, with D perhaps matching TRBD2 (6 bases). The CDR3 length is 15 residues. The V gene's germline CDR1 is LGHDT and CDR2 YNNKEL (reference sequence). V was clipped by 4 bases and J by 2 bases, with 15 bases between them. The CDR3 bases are TGTGCCAGCAGCCCCGGGGCGGGGAAACCCTACGAGCAGTACTTC. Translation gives CASSPGAGKPYEQYF.

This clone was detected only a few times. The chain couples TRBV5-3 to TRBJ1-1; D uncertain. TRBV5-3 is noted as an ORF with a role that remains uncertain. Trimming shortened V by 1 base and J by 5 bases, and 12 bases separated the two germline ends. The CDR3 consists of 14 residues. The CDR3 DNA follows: TGTGCCAGAAGCTTGCGCCTGGTGGGGACTGAAGCTTTCTTT. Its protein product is CARSLRLVGTEAFF.

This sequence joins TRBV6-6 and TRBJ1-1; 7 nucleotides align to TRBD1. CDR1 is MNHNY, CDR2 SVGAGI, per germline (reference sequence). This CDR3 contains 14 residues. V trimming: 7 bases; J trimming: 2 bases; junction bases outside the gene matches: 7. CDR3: CASTRQGKNTEAFF. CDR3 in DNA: TGTGCCAGCACCCGACAGGGTAAAAACACTGAAGCTTTCTTT.